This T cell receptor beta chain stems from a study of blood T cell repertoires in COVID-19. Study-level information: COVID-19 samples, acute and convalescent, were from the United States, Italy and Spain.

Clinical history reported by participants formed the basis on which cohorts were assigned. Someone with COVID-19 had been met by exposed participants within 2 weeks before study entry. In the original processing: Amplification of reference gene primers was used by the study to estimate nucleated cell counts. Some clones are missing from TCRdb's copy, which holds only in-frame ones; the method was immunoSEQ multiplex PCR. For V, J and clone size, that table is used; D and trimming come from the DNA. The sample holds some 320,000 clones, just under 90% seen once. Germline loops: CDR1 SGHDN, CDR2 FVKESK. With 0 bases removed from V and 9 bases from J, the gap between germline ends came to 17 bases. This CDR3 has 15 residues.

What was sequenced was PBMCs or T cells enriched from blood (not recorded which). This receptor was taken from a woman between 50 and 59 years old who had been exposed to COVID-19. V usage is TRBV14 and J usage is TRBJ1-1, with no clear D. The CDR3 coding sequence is TGTGCCAGCAGCCAAGACGCGGGGATCGGTTGGAAAGCTTTCTTT. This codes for CASSQDAGIGWKAFF.